The sequence of this T cell receptor beta chain was determined in a study of blood T cell repertoires in COVID-19. Study-wide context: Italy, Spain and the United States were the sources of the convalescent and acute COVID-19 samples. Sample material is recorded as cDNA or gDNA derived from T cells, B-cell-depleted T cells, or PBMCs.

Per the study methods: Researchers report that nucleated cell counts were estimated from reference gene primer amplification. Produced via immunoSEQ multiplex PCR; TCRdb's table is partial and in-frame only. For V, J and clone size, that table is used; D and trimming come from the DNA. Seen here are 150,000 or so clones, about 80% observed once, and the top ten hold about 31%. The specimen was peripheral blood. This clonotype was obtained from an older woman with acute or convalescent COVID-19.

CDR3 loop: CATRGQVNTGELFF. CDR3 nucleotides: TGTGCCACCAGGGGACAGGTCAACACCGGGGAGCTGTTTTTT. V and J are TRBV24-1 and TRBJ2-2, with 8 bases identical to TRBD1. Germline CDR1 KGHDR, CDR2 SFDVKD. V lost 7 bases to trimming and J lost 2 bases; unmatched junction nucleotides: 2. This CDR3 is 14 amino acids long.